This T cell receptor beta chain was retrieved from a study of shared clonotypes between healthy human individuals. Assay: immunoSEQ multiplex PCR; the TCRdb copy retains only in-frame clones and omits some. Among hundreds of thousands of clones listed, more than 95% were seen once. This TCR was recovered from a woman in her twenties or thirties in good health. The sequenced sample was naive CD4+ T cells sorted from blood. The subset here: CD45RA+ positively selected.

CDR3 sequence reads: CASSSRVDYGYTF. CDR3 sequence (DNA): TGTGCCAGCAGTTCCAGGGTCGATTATGGCTACACCTTC. The rearrangement joins TRBV27 to TRBJ1-2; weak D call: TRBD1 (5 bases). CDR3 size: 13 residues. Germline V gives CDR1 MNHEY, CDR2 SMNVEV (reference sequence). V was clipped by 4 bases and J by 5 bases, with 11 bases between them.